A selection of T cell receptor beta chains follows, all from one sample in a study of spatial heterogeneity in lung cancer. MiXCR, applied by TCRdb to the 5' RACE reads, yields one record per CDR3 protein. The sample holds approximately 40,000 distinct CDR3 sequences, 4% to 6% seen once. The material was PBMCs, obtained at surgery. These receptors originate from a female donor with early-stage non-small cell lung cancer. CDR3s leave out the opening cysteine and the closing phenylalanine or tryptophan.

>TRBJ2-1|TRBV7-9
ASSLVPGSTDEQF
>TRBJ1-2|TRBV7-3
ASSLKLQGESYT
>TRBJ2-3|TRBV20-1
SANSPDSTDTQY
>TRBJ2-5|TRBV4-3
ASSQDQRETQY
>TRBJ2-3|TRBV6-4
ASSDSTSGGDTQY
>TRBJ2-2|TRBV9
ASSVKQRGGITGELF
>TRBJ2-1|TRBV12-3/TRBV12-4
ASKVSRRANEQF
>TRBJ1-2|TRBV28
ASSPGGSNYGYT
>TRBJ2-7|TRBV15
ATSRDVWQGSYEQY
>TRBJ1-2|TRBV3-1
ASSQGPQGDYGYT
>TRBJ2-5|TRBV20-1
SAETSGGARETQY
>TRBJ1-3|TRBV7-9
ASSLIGQPSSGNTIY
>TRBJ2-7|TRBV18
ASSPELDYEQY
>TRBJ2-3|TRBV20-1
SARGLAGDTDTQY
>TRBJ2-7|TRBV7-2
ASSLVGGEYEQY
>TRBJ1-1|TRBV27
ASSIARGTEAF
>TRBJ1-4|TRBV12-3/TRBV12-4
ASSFGSWFTANEKLF
>TRBJ2-5|TRBV5-4
ASSQSGETQY
>TRBJ1-2|TRBV7-2
ASSLALGADGYT
>TRBJ1-2|TRBV5-1
ASSLDVPGSDGYT
>TRBJ2-7|TRBV6-2/TRBV6-3
ASSYRQTSGGDTYEQY
>TRBJ2-7|TRBV29-1
SARLAGGLNTAYEQY
>TRBJ2-5|TRBV7-2
ASRRAVWDSQETQY
>TRBJ1-1|TRBV3-1
ASSQAIGTEAF
>TRBJ2-3|TRBV9
ASSPQPYTDTQY
>TRBJ1-2|TRBV28
ASIQWTGEEGYT
>TRBJ1-2|TRBV15
ATSRDRGNYGYT
>TRBJ1-2|TRBV19
ASRAPNYGYT
>TRBJ2-5|TRBV7-9
ASSSQGPETQY
>TRBJ2-5|TRBV19
ASSIDASSGETQY
>TRBJ2-1|TRBV18
ASSGDEGSEQF
>TRBJ2-5|TRBV3-1
ASRGVSNTQY
>TRBJ1-2|TRBV5-6
ASSPTGQGGYGYT
>TRBJ2-1|TRBV3-1
ASSPQGAEQF
>TRBJ2-3|TRBV6-5
ASSPRFTRPDTQY
>TRBJ2-7|TRBV5-4
ASSLGRDEQY
>TRBJ2-5|TRBV20-1
SARDRLNPETQY
>TRBJ2-7|TRBV14
ASSVGQGDEQY
>TRBJ2-3|TRBV5-5
ASSISGLPSTDTQY
>TRBJ2-5|TRBV3-1
ASSQDQGGGKTQY
>TRBJ2-1|TRBV11-3
ASSRGYNEQF
>TRBJ1-6|TRBV7-9
ASSLGGDRAHSPLH
>TRBJ1-2|TRBV29-1
SVEEGGYGYGYT
>TRBJ2-7|TRBV6-1
ASSPSLGLGPAEQY
>TRBJ1-1|TRBV7-9
ASSLGDIAREAF
>TRBJ1-1|TRBV6-5
ASSYREGWNTEAF
>TRBJ1-2|TRBV29-1
SVEDRGLYGYT